The clone carrying this T cell receptor beta chain was detected a few times. Its specificity is not known. An end of the junction differs from the germline gene, which may be a read error. TCRdb keeps only in-frame clones here, not all; method: immunoSEQ multiplex PCR. The sample has about 30,000 clones, around 75% seen once. These data originate in a study of vaccination effects on CD4 cells after COVID-19. This CDR3 is built from 13 residues. Germline V gene data show CDR1 as MNHNY and CDR2 as SVGAGI (reference sequence). Antigen-specific CD4+ T cell clonotypes were called by their expansion after viral peptide-pool culture in ViraFEST. Culture proceeded for approximately nine days, and CD4+ T cells were then isolated. Either the mRNA-1273 or the BNT162b2 vaccine was given to participants as two doses. Researchers reported culturing a few million PBMC in each well, adding approximately 10 IU/ml IL-2 and around 10 ug/ml peptides.

This specimen consisted of CD4+ T cells from PBMCs cultured with HCoV-229E spike peptides, obtained after COVID-19 vaccination. The receptor's source is a human donor who received a COVID-19 vaccine. The chain combines TRBV6-6 with TRBJ1-2; TRBD1 is a possible D gene (6 bases). The chain's CDR3 is CAGRAEGGYGYTF. The CDR3 region has the DNA TGTGCCGGCAGGGCCGAGGGGGGGTATGGCTACACCTTC.